This T cell receptor beta chain was sequenced during a study of prognosis after radiotherapy for stage I lung cancer listed by TCRdb under 2021. General notes on the study: Between early 2018 and January 2019, approximately 18 stage I NSCLC patients were enrolled in Nanjing, China. Among the enrolled patients, 14 to 15 had newly diagnosed primary stage I lung tumors, while five or six had oligometastatic NSCLC following surgical resection of the primary tumor. All patients were regarded as medically inoperable, because of comorbidities in about a dozen patients and refusal of surgery in several patients. The cohort comprised around 14 men and several women with a median age of around 70 years, ranging from roughly 53 to 84 years. Some 11 patients had adenocarcinoma and seven had squamous cell carcinoma as the tumor histology. SBRT was given in 3 to 5 fractions with a biologically effective dose of at least 100 Gy, using image-guided IMRT or VMAT. Concurrent therapy was not administered to any patient alongside SBRT. About 20% of the 19 patients developed distant metastases after SBRT, at a median of around seven months; the other 15 showed no significant progression. The study profiled peripheral blood TCR beta repertoires from stage I NSCLC patients before and after stereotactic body radiotherapy and related them to distant failure. The study sequenced about 40 blood samples from 19 patients, one before and one after SBRT per patient.

Many counts were recorded for this clonotype. Its antigen target is currently unknown. Base qualities are missing; no much larger clone stands one base away. The TCR beta CDR3 region was amplified from genomic DNA by two rounds of multiplex PCR. The first PCR round used primers specific to each TRBV and TRBJ gene, with sequences filed in Chinese patent CN105087789A. Universal primers were used in the second round of PCR. The Roche High Pure PCR Template Preparation Kit was used to extract genomic DNA from frozen PBMCs. An Illumina HiSeq 3000 was used to sequence the libraries paired-end with 151 bp reads. The original pipeline was this. CutAdapt was used to remove raw reads lacking the multiplex PCR primer sequences. High-quality paired reads were merged into contigs with PEAR. MiXCR assigned TRB V, D and J gene segments to each contig by aligning to reference sequences. To remove sequencing errors, CDR3 sequences were clustered according to base quality and sequence similarity. Diversity was calculated as Shannon entropy divided by the natural log of the number of productive TCR sequences. One minus Shannon entropy divided by the natural log of the number of unique clonotypes was used as the definition of clonality. Progression-free survival cut-offs for repertoire metrics were chosen using the Youden index of ROC curves, with analyses run in R 3.5.3. The public reads were reprocessed in TCRdb via fastp at Q25 and MiXCR, keeping in-frame beta chains. Rows are unified per CDR3 protein, each entry keeping the most common DNA and genes. The V and J calls here are based on TCRdb, not the publication. In all, the sample holds 30,000 to 40,000 distinct CDR3 sequences, and around 30% of those were seen once. The top ten clones comprise 25% to 30% of the sample.

Overall results and qualifications from the work: Post-SBRT Shannon entropy and its change from baseline were lower in patients who developed distant metastases; baseline Shannon entropy was not associated with metastases. Unique TCR clone counts fell after SBRT (median around 9,800 before versus several thousand after; Wilcoxon paired P=0.011). Limitations of the study included a small cohort and short follow-up, and the study findings need independent validation. TRBV and TRBJ usage frequencies reportedly differed by metastasis status, in two V genes at baseline and in eight to ten V and two J genes after SBRT. None of the reported P values were adjusted for multiple comparisons. Tumor specificity of expanded TCR clones was not determined.

No patient had a history of other malignancies or prior chemotherapy or radiotherapy, and all had node-negative disease on CT and PET/CT. At each of two time points, six milliliters of peripheral venous blood were collected into EDTA tubes. Ficoll-Paque Plus density-gradient centrifugation was used to isolate PBMCs. Right after collection, samples were placed at -80 degrees C and kept there until analysis. Via the germline V gene, CDR1 is MDHEN and CDR2 SYDVKM. V is cut by 6 bases and J by 1 base, and the space between the germline ends is 9 bases. Spanning cysteine to phenylalanine, the CDR3 consists of 13 amino acids. The CDR3 DNA has 39 bases and is translated from base 1.

The TCR originated in a donor aged 50 or older with non-small cell lung cancer. The specimen was PBMCs, collected before or after stereotactic body radiation therapy (not recorded which). The chain employs TRBV28 and TRBJ1-2; the D gene is perhaps TRBD1, on 5 matching bases. At the DNA level, the sequence is TGTGCCAGCAGCATAGACAGTAACTATGGCTACACCTTC. Translated, this is CASSIDSNYGYTF.